The text below deals with one TCR beta chain. The germline gives CDR1 LGHNA, CDR2 YSLEER. This CDR3 region has 17 residues. V trimming: 3 bases; J trimming: 6 bases; junction bases outside the gene matches: 11. The data belong to a study of blood T cell repertoires in COVID-19. Original methodology: Estimation of nucleated cell counts was performed using reference gene primer amplification. Sequenced by immunoSEQ multiplex PCR; TCRdb stores in-frame clones only, minus some. V and J calls and clone size are given by that table; D and trimming were obtained from the DNA. The sample records over 70,000 clones, about 77% being singletons.

Specimen: peripheral blood. This receptor was identified in a man in his 70s with COVID-19, enrolled during active disease. The chain has TRBV4-3 and TRBJ2-3, with 11 bases lining up with TRBD2. The CDR3 protein is CASSQARLAGPRDTQYF. The CDR3 region has the DNA TGCGCCAGCAGCCAGGCCCGACTAGCGGGGCCTAGGGATACGCAGTATTTT.